What follows are 10 T cell receptor beta chains derived from one specimen sequenced in a study of control samples from healthy donors and cancer patients. Measured with immunoSEQ multiplex PCR; TCRdb has only the in-frame clones, and not every one. This sample has roughly 160,000 clones, with 80% to 90% found just once. The specimen sequenced was blood. The source is a woman in her 30s in good health.

V usage is TRBV3-1 (or the pseudogene TRBV3-2) and J usage is TRBJ2-2, with TRBD2 matching 9 bases. Germline V gene sequence: CDR1 LGHDT, CDR2 YNNKEL (reference sequence). V trimming: 11 bases; J trimming: 6 bases; junction bases outside the gene matches: 13. The length of the CDR3 is 15 residues. CDR3 DNA: TGTGCCCGCGGGCGGGGGGGGCCCCTGGCCGGGGAGCTGTTTTTT. Translation gives CARGRGGPLAGELFF.

This clone was observed a few times. V and J are TRBV6-5 and TRBJ1-5; D is unresolved. Per germline, CDR1 MNHEY and CDR2 SVGAGI. V was trimmed by 6 bases and J by 9 bases, leaving 12 bases between them. The CDR3 is 12 residues long. The CDR3 DNA sequence: TGTGCCAGCAGAAGAGGAGGTGGGCCCCAGCATTTT. Translated, it gives CASRRGGGPQHF.

The chain is built from TRBV11-2 and TRBJ1-6; D call uncertain. Germline CDR1 SGHAT, CDR2 FQNNGV. The CDR3 has 16 residues. V lost 8 bases to trimming and J lost 0 bases, with 14 bases between them. The CDR3 DNA sequence: TGTGCCAGCTGCCCGACAAGTTTCTCCTATAATTCACCCCTCCACTTT. Translation: CASCPTSFSYNSPLHF.

The V gene is TRBV12-3 or TRBV12-4, the J gene TRBJ1-1; D is ambiguous. Trimming left V 3 bases short and J 3 bases short, with 2 bases between. CDR3 length: 11 residues. The CDR3 sequence: CASSFDTEAFF. The DNA of the CDR3 is TGTGCCAGCAGTTTCGACACTGAAGCTTTCTTT.

This clone was seen only once. The chain carries TRBV6-5 and TRBJ2-7; tentatively, D is TRBD1 or TRBD2 (6 bases each). There are 14 residues in the CDR3. CDR1 and CDR2 from the germline V gene are MNHEY and SVGAGI. The V end lost 6 bases, the J end lost 7 bases, and 19 bases lay between the germline ends. The CDR3 coding sequence is TGTGCCAGCAGGAGGGGGGACGGACCCGCTGAGCAGTACGTC. Its translation: CASRRGDGPAEQYV.

The chain couples TRBV19 to TRBJ2-7; TRBD2 matches 12 bases. The CDR3 consists of 15 residues. The V gene end was trimmed by 2 bases and the J gene end by 4 bases; junction bases not matched to a gene: 3. Germline V gene data show CDR1 as LNHDA and CDR2 as SQIVND (reference sequence). In DNA, the CDR3 is TGTGCCAGTAGTATACGAACTAGCGGGAGGTACGAGCAGTACTTC. It is translated as CASSIRTSGRYEQYF.

This chain uses TRBV18 with TRBJ1-5; TRBD1 matches 9 bases. The length of the CDR3 is 15 residues. J was trimmed by 4 bases and V by 5 bases; bases with no gene match: 6. Germline V gene data show CDR1 as KGHSH and CDR2 as LQKENI. The CDR3 nucleotides are TGTGCCAGCTCAGACCGGGACAGGGATAATCAGCCCCAGCATTTT. Its translation is CASSDRDRDNQPQHF.

The chain recombines TRBV6-1 with TRBJ1-2; TRBD1 is a possible D gene (5 bases). This CDR3 contains 15 residues. Germline V gene lookup returns CDR1 MNHNS and CDR2 SASEGT. V lost 2 bases and J 3 bases, leaving 13 bases between the germline ends. CDR3 amino acids: CASSENRRSYYGYTF. CDR3 nucleotide sequence: TGTGCCAGCAGTGAAAACAGGCGGTCCTACTATGGCTACACCTTC.

The chain links TRBV28 to TRBJ2-3; 9 bases line up with TRBD2. The CDR3 is 14 amino acids. The germline V gene encodes CDR1 MDHEN and CDR2 SYDVKM. With 8 bases clipped from V and 4 bases from J, the junction kept 7 bases outside the gene matches. As DNA, the CDR3 is TGTGCCAGCGTTAGCGGGAGTGGTTCAGATACGCAGTATTTT. It codes for CASVSGSGSDTQYF. The whole variable domain, filled in from reference TRBV28 and TRBJ2-3, reads DVKVTQSSRYLVKRTGEKVFLECVQDMDHENMFWYRQDPGLGLRLIYFSYDVKMKEKGDIPEGYSVSREKKERFSLILESASTNQTSMYLCASVSGSGSDTQYFGPGTRLTVL.

V and J are TRBV18 and TRBJ2-5; D is unclear. Germline CDR1 is KGHSH and CDR2 is LQKENI. The CDR3 is 14 residues long. V lost 0 bases, J lost 5 bases, and 10 bases lay in between. The CDR3 DNA reads as TGTGCCAGCTCACCACCGGCCGGGTTGGAGACCCAGTACTTC. Its translation is CASSPPAGLETQYF.